This T cell receptor (beta chain) was found in a study of STAT3 mutations in large granular lymphocyte leukemia. Background on the study: Over half of T-LGLL patients had one or more immunosuppressive regimens.

Concerning this clone itself: Its antigen remains unknown.

The assay was immunoSEQ multiplex PCR, and TCRdb's table has in-frame clones only and misses some. The data contain about 13,000 clones, 80% to 90% of them seen just once; the ten biggest clones take up 9% to 15%. CDR3 size: 14 residues. Germline loops: CDR1 LGHNA, CDR2 YSLEER. V lost 0 bases, J lost 5 bases, and 11 bases lay in between. Study findings and constraints: All newly emerging clones after therapy were STAT3 wild type. Every T-cell large granular lymphocyte leukemia patient had at least one immunodominant TCR beta clonotype. In several patients, dominant TCR clone burden exceeded STAT3 mutant burden, suggesting STAT3 mutation arose secondarily.

The sequenced sample was PBMCs. The V call is TRBV4-3, the J call TRBJ2-7; D is unresolved. This TCR came from a human donor with T large granular lymphocyte leukemia. Some clones in this sample may be carry-over from other donors' samples. The chain's CDR3 is CASSQDMRSHEQYF. CDR3 coding DNA: TGCGCCAGCAGCCAAGATATGCGGTCCCACGAGCAGTACTTC.